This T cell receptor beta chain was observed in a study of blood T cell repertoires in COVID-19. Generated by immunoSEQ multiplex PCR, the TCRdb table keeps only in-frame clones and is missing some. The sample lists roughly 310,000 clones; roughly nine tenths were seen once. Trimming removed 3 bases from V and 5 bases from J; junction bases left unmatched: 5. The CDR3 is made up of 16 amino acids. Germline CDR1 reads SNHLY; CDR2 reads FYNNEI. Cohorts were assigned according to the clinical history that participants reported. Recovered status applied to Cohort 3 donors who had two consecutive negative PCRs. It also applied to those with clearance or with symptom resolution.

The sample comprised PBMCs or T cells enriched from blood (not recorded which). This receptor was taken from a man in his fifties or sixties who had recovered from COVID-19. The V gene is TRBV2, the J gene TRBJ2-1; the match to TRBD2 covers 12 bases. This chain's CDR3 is CASSETSGRINNEQFF. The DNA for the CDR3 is TGTGCCAGCAGTGAGACTAGCGGGAGAATCAACAATGAGCAGTTCTTC.